The source of this T cell receptor (beta chain) is a study of OX40 agonist ivuxolimab in advanced cancers. Study summary: At 65% to 85% male, the cohort had a mean age of approximately 60 years, ranging from about 23 to 79.

As regards this clone: Its target is not known.

V was trimmed by 1 base and J by 2 bases, leaving 15 bases between them. The CDR3 is 17 amino acids. From germline, CDR1 is MNHNS and CDR2 SASEGT. The study's findings and limits: Circulating CD4+ and CD8+ T cells showed clonal expansion by week 6 at 0.1 to 3.0 mg/kg.

Libraries were prepared by immunoSEQ multiplex PCR; TCRdb keeps only in-frame clonotypes and omits some of them. The sample has roughly 92,000 clones, approximately 89% seen once. Patients were ruled out by autoimmune disease history or systemic immunosuppression. This TCR was sampled from an adult with an advanced solid tumor such as melanoma, head and neck, liver or kidney cancer. The chain links TRBV6-1 to TRBJ2-1, with D unresolved. The material sequenced was CD4+ or CD8+ T cells sorted from blood, taken in a trial of the OX40 agonist ivuxolimab. The CDR3 reads CASSEGRVVKTYNEQFF. CDR3 nucleotides: TGTGCCAGCAGTGAAGGTCGGGTGGTGAAGACCTACAATGAGCAGTTCTTC.